This T cell receptor (beta chain) emerged from a study of regulatory T cells in long-lasting Graves disease. Study-wide results and limits: Favored usage of TRBV28, TRBJ1-2 and TRBJ2-5 was recorded in persistent disease. Having few samples may have compromised the accuracy. New patients shared some 890 public clonotypes, fewer than the 2,500 to 3,500 shared by persistent patients.

The time point: newly diagnosed GD, antithyroid drugs for less than 3 months. Extracted PBMC RNA gave rise to the TCR library. Building of the TCR beta libraries involved iRepertoire HTBI primers and Arm-PCR of CDR3 regions. One entry per CDR3 protein, called by TCRdb with MiXCR from the multiplex PCR reads. Among about 440,000 distinct CDR3 sequences, under 15% were seen once, and the ten largest hold 16%. The CDR3 sequence is 13 residues long. The germline gives CDR1 LNHDA, CDR2 SQIVND (reference sequence). Trimming shortened V by 3 bases and J by 5 bases, and 8 bases separated the two germline ends. This clonotype has more than one count but fewer than ten. Its antigen remains unknown. These sequences were also reported in another study, on T cells in Graves' hyperthyroidism and ophthalmopathy.

This rearrangement joins TRBV19 to TRBJ2-1; D is ambiguous. The sequencing used peripheral blood mononuclear cells (PBMCs), collected at new diagnosis, from a patient treated with antithyroid drugs. The TCR comes from a woman in her twenties or thirties with Graves disease. The CDR3 loop reads CASSIGNHNEQFF. In DNA, the CDR3 is TGTGCCAGTAGTATTGGGAATCACAATGAGCAGTTCTTC.